Listed here are 5 T cell receptor beta chains from one sample, sequenced in a study of Ad26.COV2.S vaccination and SARS-CoV-2 variants. The treatment denotes: about 20 received Ad26.COV2.S at low or high dose, single or two shots; about five received placebo; per-sample allocation not given. Sampling was performed 63 days after the first vaccine or placebo injection. Only in-frame clones appear in the TCRdb table, and some are missing; sequencing was by immunoSEQ multiplex PCR. The repertoire holds under 550,000 clones, with about nine tenths as singletons. The specimen was peripheral blood, collected in a trial of Ad26.COV2.S vaccine versus placebo. Source of these receptors: a person aged 18 to 65 who received the Ad26.COV2.S COVID-19 vaccine or a placebo.

The chain combines TRBV6-2 or TRBV6-3 with TRBJ2-3, with 7 bases that match TRBD2. This CDR3 has 15 amino acids. The germline CDR1 and CDR2 sequences are MNHEY and SVGEGT. V gave up 1 base and J gave up 5 bases; unmatched junction bases: 6. The CDR3 nucleotides are TGTGCCAGCAGTTACTGGGGAGGGCAGGGAGATACGCAGTATTTT. It is translated as CASSYWGGQGDTQYF.

The V and J genes are TRBV21-1 and TRBJ1-2. TRBV21-1 is listed as a pseudogene. This CDR3 spans 14 amino acids. CDR3 sequence (DNA): TGTGCCAGCAGCAAAGTCGGCAGGGGGGGTGGCTACACCTTC. Residues: CASSKVGRGGGYTF.

V gene TRBV5-1 combines with J gene TRBJ1-3, with D perhaps TRBD1 (5 bases). Germline loops: CDR1 SGHRS, CDR2 YFSETQ. This CDR3 spans 14 amino acids. V gave up 4 bases and J gave up 0 bases, with 8 bases separating them. The chain's CDR3 is CASSTGISGNTIYF. Here the CDR3 DNA reads TGCGCCAGCAGCACAGGTATCTCTGGAAACACCATATATTTT.

The CDR3 DNA reads as TGTGCCAGCAGTTGGGCGGCTGGAAGGGCCAATGAAAAACTGTTTTTT. Amino acid sequence: CASSWAAGRANEKLFF. This chain uses TRBV6-6 with TRBJ1-4, with no clear D. With 4 bases removed from V and 5 bases from J, the gap between germline ends came to 17 bases. The CDR3 is 16 residues long. Per germline, CDR1 MNHNY and CDR2 SVGAGI (reference sequence).

The J gene is TRBJ2-5, the V gene TRBV15; possible D gene TRBD2, 7 bases. V lost 5 bases to trimming and J lost 5 bases, with 24 bases between them. Germline values: CDR1 LNHNV, CDR2 YYDKDF (reference sequence). The CDR3 covers 17 residues. CDR3: CATSSPGGEEISETQYF. For the CDR3, the DNA is TGTGCCACCAGCTCCCCGGGGGGCGAGGAGATTTCGGAGACCCAGTACTTC.